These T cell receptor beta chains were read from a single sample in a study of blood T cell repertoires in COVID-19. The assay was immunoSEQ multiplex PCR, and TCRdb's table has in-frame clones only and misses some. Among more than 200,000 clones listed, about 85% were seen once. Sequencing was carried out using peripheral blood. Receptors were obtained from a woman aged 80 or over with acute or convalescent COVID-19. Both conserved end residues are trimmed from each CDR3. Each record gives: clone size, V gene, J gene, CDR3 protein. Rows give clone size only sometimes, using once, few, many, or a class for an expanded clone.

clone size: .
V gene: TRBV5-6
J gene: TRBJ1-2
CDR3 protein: ASTIDRAYGYT

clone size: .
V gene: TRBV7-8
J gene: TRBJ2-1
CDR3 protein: ASSLIGENEQF

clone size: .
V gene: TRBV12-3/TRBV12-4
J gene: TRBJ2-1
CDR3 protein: ASSRDYSGQF

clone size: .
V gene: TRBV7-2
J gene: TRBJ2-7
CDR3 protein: ASSQGGQGFEQY

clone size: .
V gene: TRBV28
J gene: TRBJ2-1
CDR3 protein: ASSFRERGLQF

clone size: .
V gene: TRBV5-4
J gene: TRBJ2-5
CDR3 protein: ASSFKEETQY

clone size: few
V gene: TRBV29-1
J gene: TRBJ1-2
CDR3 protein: SVSEGFLGGYGYT

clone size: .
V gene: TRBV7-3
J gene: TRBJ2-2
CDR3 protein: ASSLVQGATGELF

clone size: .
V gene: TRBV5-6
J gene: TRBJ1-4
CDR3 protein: ASSFRALLPNEKLF

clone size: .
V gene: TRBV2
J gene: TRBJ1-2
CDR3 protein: ASSAGTGNGYT

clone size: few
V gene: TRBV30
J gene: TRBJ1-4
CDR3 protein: AWSVGGAIFEKLF

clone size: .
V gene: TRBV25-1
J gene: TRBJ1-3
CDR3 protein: ASRGTAGNTIY

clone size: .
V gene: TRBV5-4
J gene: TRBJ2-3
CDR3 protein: ASSPEYSDTQY

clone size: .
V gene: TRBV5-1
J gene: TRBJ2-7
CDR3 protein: ASRSETSVPYEQY

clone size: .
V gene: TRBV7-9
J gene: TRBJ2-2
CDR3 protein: ASSRDSYTGELF